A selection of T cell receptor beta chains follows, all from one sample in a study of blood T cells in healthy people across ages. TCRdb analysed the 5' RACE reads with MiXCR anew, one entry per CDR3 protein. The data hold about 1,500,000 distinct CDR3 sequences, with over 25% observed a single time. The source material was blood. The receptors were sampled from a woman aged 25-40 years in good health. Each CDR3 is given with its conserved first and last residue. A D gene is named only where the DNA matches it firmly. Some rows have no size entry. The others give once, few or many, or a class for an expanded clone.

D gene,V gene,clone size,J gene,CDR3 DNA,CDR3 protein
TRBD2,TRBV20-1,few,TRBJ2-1,TGCAGTGCTAGAGCAATCGGGAGGTGGGCTACTCAGCAGTTCTTC,CSARAIGRWATQQFF
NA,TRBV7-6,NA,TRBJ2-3,TGTGCCAGCAGCTTTTCGGACAGTTTGGCAGATACGCAGTATTTT,CASSFSDSLADTQYF
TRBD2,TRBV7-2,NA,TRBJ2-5,TGTGCCAGCAGCTGGGGACTAGCGGGGGGCCTAGCCGAGACCCAGTACTTC,CASSWGLAGGLAETQYF
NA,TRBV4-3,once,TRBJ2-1,TGCGCCAGCAGCCAAGATAAGGGACCAGCGAACAATGAGCAGTTCTTC,CASSQDKGPANNEQFF
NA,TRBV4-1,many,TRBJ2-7,TGCGCCAGCAGCCAAGTTGGACAGCGGGTGTCCTACGAGCAGTACTTC,CASSQVGQRVSYEQYF
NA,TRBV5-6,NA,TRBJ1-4,TGTGCCAGCAGCTGGGGTACGGGAGGCGAAAAACTGTTTTTT,CASSWGTGGEKLFF
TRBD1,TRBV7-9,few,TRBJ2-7,TGTGCCAGCAGCTCGTGGACAGGGGTCGGGTACGAGCAGTACTTC,CASSSWTGVGYEQYF
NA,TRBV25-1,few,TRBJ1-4,TGTGCCAGCAGTGAATTCAAGGGGTCTAATGAAAAACTGTTTTTT,CASSEFKGSNEKLFF
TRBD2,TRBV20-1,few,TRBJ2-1,TGCAGTGCTAGTGCCAGCGGGGCCGACTACAATGAGCAGTTCTTC,CSASASGADYNEQFF
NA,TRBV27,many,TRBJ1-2,TGTGCCAGCAGTTTATTGACAGGAGGGGGCTACACCTTC,CASSLLTGGGYTF
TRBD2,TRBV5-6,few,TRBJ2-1,TGTGCCAGCAGCTTGGGACTAGCGGGGGGAGCGTACAATGAGCAGTTCTTC,CASSLGLAGGAYNEQFF
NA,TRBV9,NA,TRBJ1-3,TGTGCCAGCAGCGTAGAGAAGGTCGTCTCTGGAAACACCATATATTTT,CASSVEKVVSGNTIYF
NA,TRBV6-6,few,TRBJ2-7,TGTGCCAGCAGTTCGATCCACCGGGACAACCGCCACGAGCAGTACTTC,CASSSIHRDNRHEQYF
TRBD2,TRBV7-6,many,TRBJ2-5,TGTGCCAGCAGCTTAGAGACTAGCGGGGGTGTGTTGTACTTC,CASSLETSGGVLYF
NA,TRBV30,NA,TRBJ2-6,TGTGCCTGGAGTGTGGGGACCGGGGCCAACGTCCTGACTTTC,CAWSVGTGANVLTF
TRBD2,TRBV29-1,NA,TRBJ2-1,TGCAGCACCTCCGGGACTAGCGGGACCGATGAGCAGTTCTTC,CSTSGTSGTDEQFF
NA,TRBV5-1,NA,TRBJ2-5,TGCGCCAGCAGCGGGATGGGTCAGGGACAAGAGACCCAGTACTTC,CASSGMGQGQETQYF
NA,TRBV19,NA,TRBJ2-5,TGTGCCAGTACAGTCCGGGGGGCCGGGACCCAGTACTTC,CASTVRGAGTQYF
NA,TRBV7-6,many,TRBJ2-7,TGTGCCAGCAGCCCGCGGACAGTGAGCTCCTACGAGCAGTACTTC,CASSPRTVSSYEQYF
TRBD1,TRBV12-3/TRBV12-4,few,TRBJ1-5,TGTGCCAGCACCTTAGGAGGGACAGGCCCTTCCTTAGAGCATTTT,CASTLGGTGPSLEHF
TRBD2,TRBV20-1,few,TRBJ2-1,TGCAGTGCTACCTCTAGCGGGAGCTCCTACAATGAGCAGTTCTTC,CSATSSGSSYNEQFF
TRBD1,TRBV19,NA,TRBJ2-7,TGTGCCAGTAGCGGGACAGGGGTACTAGAGCAGTACTTC,CASSGTGVLEQYF
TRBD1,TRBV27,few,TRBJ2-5,TGTGCCAGCAGCCGGACAGGGCTGGAGACCCAGTACTTC,CASSRTGLETQYF
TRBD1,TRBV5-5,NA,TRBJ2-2,TGTGCCAGCAGCTTAGCTGGGACAGATAACACCGGGGAGCTGTTTTTT,CASSLAGTDNTGELFF
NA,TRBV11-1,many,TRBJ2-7,TGTGCCAGCAGCTCCCTCGGGCGGGACGGACACTACGAGCAGTACTTC,CASSSLGRDGHYEQYF
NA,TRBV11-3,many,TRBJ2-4,TGTGCCAGCAGCTTAGATGGAAGCTTTGGAAACATTCAGTACTTC,CASSLDGSFGNIQYF
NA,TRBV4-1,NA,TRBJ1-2,TGCGCCAGCAGCCAGGGTATGGGGGCCTACGGCTACACCTTC,CASSQGMGAYGYTF
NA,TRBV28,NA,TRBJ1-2,TGTGCCACCAACGTAGACAGCGGGAATGGCTACACCTTC,CATNVDSGNGYTF
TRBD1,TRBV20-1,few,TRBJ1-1,TGCAGTGCCCAACGGGACAGCACTCCGAACACTGAAGCTTTCTTT,CSAQRDSTPNTEAFF
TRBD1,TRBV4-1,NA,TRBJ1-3,TGCGCCAGCGGTGGCAGGGGGTCTGGAAGCACCATATATTTT,CASGGRGSGSTIYF
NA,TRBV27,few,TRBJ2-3,TGTGCCAGCAGTTTCCAAACCCCGGATACGCAGTATTTT,CASSFQTPDTQYF
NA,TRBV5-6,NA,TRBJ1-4,TGTGCCAGCAGCCCTTGGTGGTCAACAAACGAAAAACTGTTTTTT,CASSPWWSTNEKLFF
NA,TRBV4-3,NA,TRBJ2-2,TGCGCCAGCAGCCAAGGAGTGGGAGTCGGCACCGGGGAGCTGTTTTTT,CASSQGVGVGTGELFF
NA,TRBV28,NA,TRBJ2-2,TGTGCCAGCAGGGGCAGGGGCACCGGGGAGCTGTTTTTT,CASRGRGTGELFF
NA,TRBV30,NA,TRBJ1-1,TGTGCCTGGGCTAACAGGGATAACACTGAAGCTTTCTTT,CAWANRDNTEAFF
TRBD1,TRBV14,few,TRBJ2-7,TGTGCCAGCAGCCAATTCCCCGGGACAGGGAAGAACGAGCAGTACTTC,CASSQFPGTGKNEQYF
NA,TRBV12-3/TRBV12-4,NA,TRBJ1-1,TGTGCCAGCAGTTTAAGGGGACAAGCTTTCTTT,CASSLRGQAFF
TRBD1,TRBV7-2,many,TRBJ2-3,TGTGCCACGCACAGGGGTAGCACAGATACGCAGTATTTT,CATHRGSTDTQYF
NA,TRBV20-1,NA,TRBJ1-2,TGCAGTGCCCCTACCGAGGGAGGCTATGGCTACACCTTC,CSAPTEGGYGYTF
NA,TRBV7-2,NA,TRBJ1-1,TGTGCCAGCAGCCCCGCACAGGGAAGGGGAGCTTTCTTT,CASSPAQGRGAFF
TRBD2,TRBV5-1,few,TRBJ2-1,TGCGCCAGCCTCGGGACTAGCGGTAACAATGAGCAGTTCTTC,CASLGTSGNNEQFF
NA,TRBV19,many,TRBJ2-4,TGTGCCAGTAGTATAGAGGGGGGGGGCCCCAAAAACATTCAGTACTTC,CASSIEGGGPKNIQYF
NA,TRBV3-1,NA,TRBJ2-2,TGTGCCAGCAGCGGCCGCCTGGGCATCGGGGAGCTGTTTTTT,CASSGRLGIGELFF
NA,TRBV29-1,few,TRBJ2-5,TGCAGCGCTGTGGGCTGGGTGACACAAGAGACCCAGTACTTC,CSAVGWVTQETQYF
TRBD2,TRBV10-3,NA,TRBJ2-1,TGTGCCATCAGTGAGTCAGGACTAGCGGGACGGAAGGCGCAGTTCTTC,CAISESGLAGRKAQFF
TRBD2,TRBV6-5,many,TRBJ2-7,TGTGCCAGCAGTTTTAAAAGCGGGGGGTACGAGCAGTACTTC,CASSFKSGGYEQYF
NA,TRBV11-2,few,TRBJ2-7,TGTGCCAGCAGTTGGAGCGATACCATCGGGCAGTACTTC,CASSWSDTIGQYF
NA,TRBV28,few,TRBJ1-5,TGTGCCAGCGCTGGAAGGGTCGGACCCCAGCATTTT,CASAGRVGPQHF
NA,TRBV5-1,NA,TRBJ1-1,TGCGCCAGCGCCTCGGACCACACTGAAGCTTTCTTT,CASASDHTEAFF
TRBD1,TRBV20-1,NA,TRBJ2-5,TGCAGTGCTGACGACAGGGGCGGCCAAGAGACCCAGTACTTC,CSADDRGGQETQYF
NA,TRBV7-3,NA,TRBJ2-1,TGTGCCAGCAGCAAGGAGGGGGCGTACAATGAGCAGTTCTTC,CASSKEGAYNEQFF
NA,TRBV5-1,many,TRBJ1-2,TGCGCCAGCAGCTTGGACCGGGGGCAAGACTATGGCTACACCTTC,CASSLDRGQDYGYTF